A selection of T cell receptor beta chains follows, all from one sample in a study of CXCR3-negative and CXCR3-positive naive CD8 T cells. TCRdb processed the 5' RACE reads again and assigns one entry to each CDR3 protein, with no DNA. This sample's clone table lists some 130,000 distinct CDR3 sequences. The sequenced sample consisted of naive CXCR3- CD8+ T cells from blood. The source of these receptors is a human donor in good health. Some clones in this sample may be carry-over from other donors' samples. CDR3s include the opening cysteine and the closing phenylalanine or tryptophan. Fields, in order: J gene, CDR3 length, V gene, CDR3 protein.

TRBJ2-2 | 17 | TRBV9 | CASSVAVQGLNTGELFF
TRBJ1-1 | 13 | TRBV7-2 | CASSPQDSLEAFF
TRBJ2-1 | 17 | TRBV9 | CASSSPIIGGAGHEQFF
TRBJ2-7 | 15 | TRBV11-2 | CASSLGLSISDEQYF
TRBJ2-5 | 12 | TRBV29-1 | CSVEDRRKTQYF
TRBJ2-1 | 13 | TRBV28 | CASSFDRWNEQFF
TRBJ2-3 | 18 | TRBV29-1 | CSVEGRTGGDRGTDTQYF
TRBJ2-2 | 14 | TRBV28 | CASSPDTSTGELFF
TRBJ1-1 | 14 | TRBV3-1 | CASSPPGGSPEAFF
TRBJ2-3 | 18 | TRBV2 | CASSVSPREEPVTDTQYF
TRBJ1-1 | 13 | TRBV5-1 | CASSLEPNTEAFF
TRBJ1-2 | 12 | TRBV20-1 | CSARNDNYGYTF
TRBJ2-1 | 16 | TRBV28 | CASSRTPSREFNEQFF
TRBJ2-1 | 15 | TRBV7-6 | CASSGRGSSYNEQFF
TRBJ2-5 | 17 | TRBV12-3/TRBV12-4 | CASSWSVSGILEETQYF
TRBJ2-5 | 14 | TRBV6-5 | CASSYTRGQETQYF
TRBJ2-3 | 16 | TRBV29-1 | CSVDQRGQSSTDTQYF
TRBJ2-7 | 13 | TRBV3-1 | CASSQEVGYEQYF
TRBJ2-7 | 13 | TRBV10-2 | CASRAGTGGEQYF
TRBJ2-5 | 14 | TRBV28 | CASSLSHQQETQYF
TRBJ1-1 | 16 | TRBV28 | CASSFGAHRLNTEVFF
TRBJ2-1 | 13 | TRBV9 | CASSPSSEVEQFF
TRBJ1-1 | 15 | TRBV4-3 | CASSQDTGRGNEAFF
TRBJ2-3 | 14 | TRBV29-1 | CSAEGGSDGDTQYF
TRBJ2-3 | 15 | TRBV7-9 | CASSHRDPGRDTQYF
TRBJ1-2 | 14 | TRBV29-1 | CSVPRGGSSYGYTF
TRBJ1-5 | 14 | TRBV2 | CASSEYTGNQPQHF
TRBJ2-1 | 13 | TRBV3-1 | CASSHQPGGEQFF
TRBJ2-5 | 15 | TRBV12-3/TRBV12-4 | CASSFWVGAQETQYF
TRBJ2-1 | 16 | TRBV7-8 | CASSLASWGAVDEQFF
TRBJ1-5 | 16 | TRBV7-3 | CASSPDREGANQPQHF
TRBJ2-1 | 16 | TRBV7-9 | CATGTSGGYPYNEQFF
TRBJ2-2 | 15 | TRBV15 | CATSAGRGNTGELFF
TRBJ2-7 | 15 | TRBV29-1 | CSVHEVAGGSYEQYF
TRBJ1-2 | 13 | TRBV29-1 | CSVEPPGAYGYTF
TRBJ1-2 | 13 | TRBV18 | CASSPAENYGYTF
TRBJ2-7 | 16 | TRBV12-3/TRBV12-4 | CASSDPRGPSQAEQYF
TRBJ2-1 | 16 | TRBV3-1 | CASSPWTSGSYNEQFF
TRBJ2-7 | 15 | TRBV12-3/TRBV12-4 | CASSSRDRGDYEQYF
TRBJ2-1 | 14 | TRBV28 | CASSPRDSYNEQFF
TRBJ2-3 | 15 | TRBV4-1 | CASSQVPATDSPQYF
TRBJ2-1 | 14 | TRBV29-1 | CSVDGLAGYNEQFF
TRBJ2-3 | 15 | TRBV15 | CATSGRLASTDTQYF
TRBJ2-7 | 14 | TRBV5-3 | CARSILTDSYEQYF
TRBJ2-6 | 16 | TRBV12-3/TRBV12-4 | CASSSGLGSGANVLTF
TRBJ1-5 | 17 | TRBV12-2 | CASRLISPSGWHQPQHF
TRBJ2-3 | 14 | TRBV20-1 | CSARSGGPWDTQYF
TRBJ2-3 | 15 | TRBV28 | CASSFPRGSTDTQYF
TRBJ2-2 | 16 | TRBV29-1 | CSVEDPEQGSTGELFF
TRBJ2-7 | 16 | TRBV25-1 | CASSDVPGQGAYEQYF